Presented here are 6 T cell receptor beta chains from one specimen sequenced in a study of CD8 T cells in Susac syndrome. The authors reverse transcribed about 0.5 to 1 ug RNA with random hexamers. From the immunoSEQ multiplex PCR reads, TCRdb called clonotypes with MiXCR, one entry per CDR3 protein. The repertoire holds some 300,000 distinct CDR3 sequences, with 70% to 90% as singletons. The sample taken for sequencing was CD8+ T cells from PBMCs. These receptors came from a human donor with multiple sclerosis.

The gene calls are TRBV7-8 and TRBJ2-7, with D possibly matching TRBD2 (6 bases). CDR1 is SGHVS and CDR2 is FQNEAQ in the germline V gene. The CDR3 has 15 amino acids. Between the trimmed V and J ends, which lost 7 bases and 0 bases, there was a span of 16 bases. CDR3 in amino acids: CASKEGLGGSYEQYF. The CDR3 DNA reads TGTGCCAGCAAAGAAGGACTGGGGGGCTCCTACGAGCAGTACTTC.

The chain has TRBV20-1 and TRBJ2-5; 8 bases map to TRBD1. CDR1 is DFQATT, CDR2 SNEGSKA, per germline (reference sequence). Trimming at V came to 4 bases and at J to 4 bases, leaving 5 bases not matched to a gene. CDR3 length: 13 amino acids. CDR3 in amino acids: CSATMQGAETQYF. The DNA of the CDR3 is TGCAGTGCTACGATGCAGGGGGCAGAGACCCAGTACTTC.

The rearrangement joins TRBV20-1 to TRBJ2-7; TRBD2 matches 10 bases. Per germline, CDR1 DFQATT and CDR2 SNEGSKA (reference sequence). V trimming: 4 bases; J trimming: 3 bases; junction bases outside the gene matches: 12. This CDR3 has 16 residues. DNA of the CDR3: TGCAGTGCTACGCCGGATAGCGGGGGGAAGCACTACGAGCAGTACTTC. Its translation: CSATPDSGGKHYEQYF.

CDR3 nucleotide sequence: TGCAGCGTTGAAGATATTGGACGGGCCGAGTACAATGAGCAGTTCTTC. Its protein is CSVEDIGRAEYNEQFF. This chain uses TRBV29-1 with TRBJ2-1; D is undetermined. The CDR3 length is 16 residues. The V gene's germline CDR1 is SQVTM and CDR2 ANQGSEA. Trimming left V 0 bases short and J 4 bases short, with 16 bases between.

CDR3 bases: TGTGCCAGCAGCTCCGACAGTTTCTGGGAGCCCCAGCATTTT. This encodes CASSSDSFWEPQHF. The chain employs TRBV12-3 or TRBV12-4 and TRBJ1-5, with D perhaps matching TRBD1 (5 bases). This CDR3 has 14 amino acids. The germline V and J ends were trimmed by 6 bases and 8 bases, with 17 bases remaining between them.

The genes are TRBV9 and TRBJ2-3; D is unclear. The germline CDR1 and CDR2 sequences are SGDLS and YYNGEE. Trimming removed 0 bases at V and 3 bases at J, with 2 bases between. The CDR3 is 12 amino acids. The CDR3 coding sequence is TGTGCCAGCAGCGTAGATACAGATACGCAGTATTTT. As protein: CASSVDTDTQYF. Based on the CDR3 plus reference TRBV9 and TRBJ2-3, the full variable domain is DSGVTQTPKHLITATGQRVTLRCSPRSGDLSVYWYQQSLDQGLQFLIQYYNGEERAKGNILERFSAQQFPDLHSELNLSSLELGDSALYFCASSVDTDTQYFGPGTRLTVL.